This T cell receptor (beta chain) emerged from a study of human thymus T cells. Overall study results and limits: Repertoires from thymus and blood appeared to show biased V and J gene usage.

Here immunoSEQ multiplex PCR was the method, and the copy in TCRdb shows in-frame clones only, minus some. Seen here are 40,000 to 45,000 clones, nearly 95% observed once, and the top ten hold 0.095% to 0.15%. No fixed cell number was used; all available blood leukocytes supplied DNA. Germline V gene lookup returns CDR1 ENHRY and CDR2 SYGVKD. The CDR3 totals 12 residues. V was trimmed by 6 bases and J by 2 bases, leaving 6 bases between them. With respect to this clone: Antigen specificity is unknown.

The rearrangement links TRBV10-3 to TRBJ2-3; maybe TRBD1 (5 bases). The TCR was taken from a boy in the first two years of life with a congenital heart defect but otherwise immunologically healthy. Specimen: blood. The CDR3 nucleotides are TGTGCCATCAGGGACAACACAGATACGCAGTATTTT. This sequence encodes CAIRDNTDTQYF.